This T cell receptor (beta chain) was captured in a study of CD8+ T cells in alopecia areata. Treatment meaning: oral pan-JAK inhibitor, 5-10 mg twice daily. V shed 0 bases and J shed 3 bases, with 4 bases lying between them. This CDR3 is built from 13 residues. CDR1 and CDR2 (germline): SGDLS, YYNGEE. Reverse transcribed after extraction, RNA yielded cDNA as the sequencing template. Assay: immunoSEQ multiplex PCR; the TCRdb copy retains only in-frame clones and omits some. Of hundreds of thousands of clones in the sample, just over 65% are singletons; the top ten hold 0.95% to 1.5%. The rearrangement links TRBV9 to TRBJ1-5; no firm D call. The sequence was obtained from a human donor with alopecia areata. This material consisted of CD4+ T cells sorted from blood, taken at approximately week 45, from a patient treated with tofacitinib. The CDR3 sequence is CASSVGVNQPQHF. As DNA, the CDR3 is TGTGCCAGCAGCGTAGGTGTCAATCAGCCCCAGCATTTT.